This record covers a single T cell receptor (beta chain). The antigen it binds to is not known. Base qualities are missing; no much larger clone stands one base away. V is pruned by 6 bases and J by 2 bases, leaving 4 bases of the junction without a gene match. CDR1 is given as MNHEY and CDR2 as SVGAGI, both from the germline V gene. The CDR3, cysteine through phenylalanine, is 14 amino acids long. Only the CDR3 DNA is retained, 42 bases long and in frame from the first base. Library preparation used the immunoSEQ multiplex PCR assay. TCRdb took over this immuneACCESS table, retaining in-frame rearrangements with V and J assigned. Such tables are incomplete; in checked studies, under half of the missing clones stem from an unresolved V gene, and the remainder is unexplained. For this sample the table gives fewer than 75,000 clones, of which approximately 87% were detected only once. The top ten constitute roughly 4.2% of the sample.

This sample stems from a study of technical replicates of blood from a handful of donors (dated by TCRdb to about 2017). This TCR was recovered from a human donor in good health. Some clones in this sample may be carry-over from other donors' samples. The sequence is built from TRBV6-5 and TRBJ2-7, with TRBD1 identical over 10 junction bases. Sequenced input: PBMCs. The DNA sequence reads TGTGCCAGCAGGCCCGACAGGGGGCCCTACGAGCAGTACTTC. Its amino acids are CASRPDRGPYEQYF.